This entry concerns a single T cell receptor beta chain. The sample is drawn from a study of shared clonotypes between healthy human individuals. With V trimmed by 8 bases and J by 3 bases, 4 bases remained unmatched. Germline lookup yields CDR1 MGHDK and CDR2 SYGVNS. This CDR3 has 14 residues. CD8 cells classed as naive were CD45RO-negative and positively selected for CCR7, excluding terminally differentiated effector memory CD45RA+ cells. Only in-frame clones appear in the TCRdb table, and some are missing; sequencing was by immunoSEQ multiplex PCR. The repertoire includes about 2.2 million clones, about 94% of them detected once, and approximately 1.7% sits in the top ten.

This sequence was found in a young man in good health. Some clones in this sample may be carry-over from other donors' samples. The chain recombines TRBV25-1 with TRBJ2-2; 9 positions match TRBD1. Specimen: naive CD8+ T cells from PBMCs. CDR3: CASDRTGDTGELFF. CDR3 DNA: TGTGCCAGCGATAGGACAGGGGACACCGGGGAGCTGTTTTTT.